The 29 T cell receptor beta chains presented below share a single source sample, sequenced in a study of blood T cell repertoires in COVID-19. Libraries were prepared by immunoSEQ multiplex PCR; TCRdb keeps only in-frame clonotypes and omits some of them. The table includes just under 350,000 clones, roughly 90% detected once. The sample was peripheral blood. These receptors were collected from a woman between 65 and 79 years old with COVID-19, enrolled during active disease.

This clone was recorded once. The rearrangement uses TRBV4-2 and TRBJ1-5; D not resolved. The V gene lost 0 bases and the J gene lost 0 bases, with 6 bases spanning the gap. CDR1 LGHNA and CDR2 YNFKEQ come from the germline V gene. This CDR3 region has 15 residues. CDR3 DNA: TGTGCCAGCAGCCAAGATTGGCTTAGCAATCAGCCCCAGCATTTT. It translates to CASSQDWLSNQPQHF.

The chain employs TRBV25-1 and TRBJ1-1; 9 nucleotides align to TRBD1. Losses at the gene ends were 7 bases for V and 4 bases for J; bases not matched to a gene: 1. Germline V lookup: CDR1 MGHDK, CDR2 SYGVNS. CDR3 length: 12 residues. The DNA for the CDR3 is TGTGCCAGCACGGACAGGGGCACTGAAGCTTTCTTT. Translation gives CASTDRGTEAFF.

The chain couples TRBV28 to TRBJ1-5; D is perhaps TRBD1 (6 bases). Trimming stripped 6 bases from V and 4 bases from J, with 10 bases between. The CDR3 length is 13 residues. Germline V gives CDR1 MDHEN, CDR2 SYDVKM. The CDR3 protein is CASRGQPNQPQHF. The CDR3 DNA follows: TGTGCCAGCAGAGGACAGCCTAATCAGCCCCAGCATTTT.

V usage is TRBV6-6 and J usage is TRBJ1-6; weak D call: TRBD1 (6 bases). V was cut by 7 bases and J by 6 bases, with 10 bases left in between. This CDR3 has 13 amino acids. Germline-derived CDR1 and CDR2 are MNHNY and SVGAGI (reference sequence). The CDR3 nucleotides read TGTGCCAGCACTACAGGGAGTAATTCACCCCTCCACTTT. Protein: CASTTGSNSPLHF.

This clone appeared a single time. The CDR3 DNA sequence: TGTGCCAGCAGCTTTACCACGCAGAATGAGCAGTTCTTC. Translation: CASSFTTQNEQFF. The chain combines TRBV7-9 with TRBJ2-1; D is unresolved. Deletions cut 3 bases from V and 7 bases from J, with 10 bases between. Germline-derived CDR1 and CDR2 are SEHNR and FQNEAQ (reference sequence). CDR3 length: 13 residues.

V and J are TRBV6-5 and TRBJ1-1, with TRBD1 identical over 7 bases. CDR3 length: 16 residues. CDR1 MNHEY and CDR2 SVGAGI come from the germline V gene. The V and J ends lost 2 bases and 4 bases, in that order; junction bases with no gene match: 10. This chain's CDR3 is CASSYEGAKGGTEAFF. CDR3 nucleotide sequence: TGTGCCAGCAGTTACGAGGGGGCCAAGGGGGGCACTGAAGCTTTCTTT.

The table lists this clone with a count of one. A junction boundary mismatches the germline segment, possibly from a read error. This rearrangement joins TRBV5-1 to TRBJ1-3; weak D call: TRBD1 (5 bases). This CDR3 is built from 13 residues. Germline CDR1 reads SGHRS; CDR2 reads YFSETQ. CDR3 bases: TGCGCCAGCAGCGGCGCCGGGGGAAAAACCATATATTTT. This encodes CASSGAGGKTIYF.

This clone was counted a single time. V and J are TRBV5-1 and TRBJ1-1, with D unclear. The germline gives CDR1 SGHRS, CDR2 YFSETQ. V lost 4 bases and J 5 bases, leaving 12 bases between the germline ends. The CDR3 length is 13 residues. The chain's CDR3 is CASSTRGGTEAFF. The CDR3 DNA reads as TGCGCCAGCAGCACCCGGGGAGGTACTGAAGCTTTCTTT. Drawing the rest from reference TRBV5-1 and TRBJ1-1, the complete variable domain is KAGVTQTPRYLIKTRGQQVTLSCSPISGHRSVSWYQQTPGQGLQFLFEYFSETQRNKGNFPGRFSGRQFSNSRSEMNVSTLELGDSALYLCASSTRGGTEAFFGQGTRLTVV.

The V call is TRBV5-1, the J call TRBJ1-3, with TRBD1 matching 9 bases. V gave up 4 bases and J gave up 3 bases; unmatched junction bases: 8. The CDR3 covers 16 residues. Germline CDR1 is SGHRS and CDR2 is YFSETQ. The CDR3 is CASSAGQGGNGNTIYF. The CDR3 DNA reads TGCGCCAGCAGCGCGGGACAGGGAGGAAATGGAAACACCATATATTTT.

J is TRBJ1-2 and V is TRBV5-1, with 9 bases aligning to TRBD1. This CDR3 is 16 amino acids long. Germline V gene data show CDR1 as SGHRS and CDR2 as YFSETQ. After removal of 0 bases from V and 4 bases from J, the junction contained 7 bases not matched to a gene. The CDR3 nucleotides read TGCGCCAGCAGCTTGGTGGGTGGACAGGGGAGCTATGGCTACACCTTC. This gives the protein CASSLVGGQGSYGYTF.

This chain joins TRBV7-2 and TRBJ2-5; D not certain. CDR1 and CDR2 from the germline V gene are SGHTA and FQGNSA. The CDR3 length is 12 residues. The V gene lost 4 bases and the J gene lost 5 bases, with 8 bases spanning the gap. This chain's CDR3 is CASSSPEETQYF. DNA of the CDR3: TGTGCCAGCAGCTCCCCCGAGGAGACCCAGTACTTC.

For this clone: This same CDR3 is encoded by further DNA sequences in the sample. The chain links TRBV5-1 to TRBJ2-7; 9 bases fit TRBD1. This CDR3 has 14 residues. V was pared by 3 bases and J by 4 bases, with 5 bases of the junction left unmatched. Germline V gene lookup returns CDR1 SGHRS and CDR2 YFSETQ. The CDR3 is CASSSGTGLYEQYF. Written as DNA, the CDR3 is TGCGCCAGCAGCTCCGGGACAGGGCTTTACGAGCAGTACTTC.

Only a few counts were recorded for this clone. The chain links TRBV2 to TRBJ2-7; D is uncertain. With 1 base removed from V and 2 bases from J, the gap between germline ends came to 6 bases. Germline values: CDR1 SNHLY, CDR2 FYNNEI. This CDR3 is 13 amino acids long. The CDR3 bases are TGTGCCAGCAGTGAAGGGCCAACCTACGAGCAGTACTTC. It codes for CASSEGPTYEQYF.

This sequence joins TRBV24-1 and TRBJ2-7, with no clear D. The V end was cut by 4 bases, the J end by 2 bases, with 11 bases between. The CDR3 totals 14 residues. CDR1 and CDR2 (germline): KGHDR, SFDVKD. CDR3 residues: CATSDVRIPYEQYF. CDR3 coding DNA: TGTGCCACCAGTGACGTCAGGATCCCCTACGAGCAGTACTTC.

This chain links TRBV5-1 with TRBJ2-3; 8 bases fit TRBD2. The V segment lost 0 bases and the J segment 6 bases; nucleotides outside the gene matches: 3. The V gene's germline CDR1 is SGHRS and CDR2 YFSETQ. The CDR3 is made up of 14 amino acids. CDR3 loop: CASSLGLAKDTQYF. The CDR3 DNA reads TGCGCCAGCAGCTTGGGACTAGCGAAGGATACGCAGTATTTT.

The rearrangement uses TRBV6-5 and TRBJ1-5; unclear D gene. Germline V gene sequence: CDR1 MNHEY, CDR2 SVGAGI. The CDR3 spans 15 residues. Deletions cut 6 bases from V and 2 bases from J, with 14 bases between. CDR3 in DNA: TGTGCCAGCAGCTTTACTGACGGGGGCAATCAGCCCCAGCATTTT. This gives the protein CASSFTDGGNQPQHF.

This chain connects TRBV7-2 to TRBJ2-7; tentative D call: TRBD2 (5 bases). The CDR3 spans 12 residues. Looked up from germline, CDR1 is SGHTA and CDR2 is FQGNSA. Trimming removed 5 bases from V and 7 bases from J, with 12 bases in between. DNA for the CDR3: TGTGCCAGCAGCAACACTAGGAGAGAGCAGTACTTC. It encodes CASSNTRREQYF.

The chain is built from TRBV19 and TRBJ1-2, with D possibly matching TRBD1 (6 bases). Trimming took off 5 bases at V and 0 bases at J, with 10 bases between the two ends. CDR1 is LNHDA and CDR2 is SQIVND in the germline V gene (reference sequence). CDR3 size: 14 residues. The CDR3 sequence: CASSLGATNYGYTF. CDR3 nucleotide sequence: TGTGCCAGTAGTTTGGGGGCGACTAACTATGGCTACACCTTC. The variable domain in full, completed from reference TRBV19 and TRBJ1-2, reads DGGITQSPKYLFRKEGQNVTLSCEQNLNHDAMYWYRQDPGQGLRLIYYSQIVNDFQKGDIAEGYSVSREKKESFPLTVTSAQKNPTAFYLCASSLGATNYGYTFGSGTRLTVV.

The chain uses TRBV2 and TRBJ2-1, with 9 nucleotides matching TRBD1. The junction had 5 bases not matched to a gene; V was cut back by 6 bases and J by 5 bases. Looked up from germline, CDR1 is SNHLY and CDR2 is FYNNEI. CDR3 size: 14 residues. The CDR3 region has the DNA TGTGCCAGCAGCCCAGACAGGGGGGACAATGAGCAGTTCTTC. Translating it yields CASSPDRGDNEQFF.

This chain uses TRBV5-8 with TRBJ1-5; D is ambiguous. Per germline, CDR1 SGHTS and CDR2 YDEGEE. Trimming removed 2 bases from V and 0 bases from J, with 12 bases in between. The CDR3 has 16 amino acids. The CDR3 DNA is TGTGCCAGCAGCTTTACGTCCTATTATAGCAATCAGCCCCAGCATTTT. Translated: CASSFTSYYSNQPQHF.

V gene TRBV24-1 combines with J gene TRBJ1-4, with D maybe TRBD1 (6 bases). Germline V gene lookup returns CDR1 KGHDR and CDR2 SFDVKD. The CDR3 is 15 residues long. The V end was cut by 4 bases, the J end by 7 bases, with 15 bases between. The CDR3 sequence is CATSDATGRVEKLFF. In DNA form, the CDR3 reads TGTGCCACCAGTGACGCAACAGGGAGGGTTGAAAAACTGTTTTTT.

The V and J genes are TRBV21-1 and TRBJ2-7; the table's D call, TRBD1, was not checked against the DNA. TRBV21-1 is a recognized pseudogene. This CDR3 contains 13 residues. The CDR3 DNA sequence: TGTGCCATCCCGGGACAGGGGGCCTACGAGCAGTACTTC. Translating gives CAIPGQGAYEQYF.

The CDR3: CASTRQGLDTEAFF. The CDR3 DNA sequence: TGTGCCAGCACCCGACAGGGTTTAGACACTGAAGCTTTCTTT. V usage is TRBV3-1 (or the pseudogene TRBV3-2) and J usage is TRBJ1-1, with TRBD1 identical over 7 bases. J was trimmed by 3 bases and V by 7 bases; bases with no gene match: 8. Germline CDR1 reads LGHDT; CDR2 reads YNNKEL (reference sequence). This CDR3 is 14 amino acids long.

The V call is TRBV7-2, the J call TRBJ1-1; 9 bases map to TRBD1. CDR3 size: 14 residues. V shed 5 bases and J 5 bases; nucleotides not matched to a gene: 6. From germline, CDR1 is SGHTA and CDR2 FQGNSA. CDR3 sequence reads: CASSLKGQGTEAFF. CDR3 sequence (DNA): TGTGCCAGCAGCCTCAAGGGACAGGGAACTGAAGCTTTCTTT.

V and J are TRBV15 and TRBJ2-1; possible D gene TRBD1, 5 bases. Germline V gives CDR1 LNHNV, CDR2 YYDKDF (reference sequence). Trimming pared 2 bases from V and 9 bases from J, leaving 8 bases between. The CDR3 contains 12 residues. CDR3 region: CATSRTGPEQFF. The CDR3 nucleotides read TGTGCCACCAGCAGAACAGGACCTGAGCAGTTCTTC.

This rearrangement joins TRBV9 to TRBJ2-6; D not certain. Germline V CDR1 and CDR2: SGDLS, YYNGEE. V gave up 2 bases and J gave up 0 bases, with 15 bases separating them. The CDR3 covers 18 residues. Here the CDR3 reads CASSVVAGAPSGANVLTF. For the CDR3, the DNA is TGTGCCAGCAGCGTCGTAGCCGGAGCCCCCTCTGGGGCCAACGTCCTGACTTTC.

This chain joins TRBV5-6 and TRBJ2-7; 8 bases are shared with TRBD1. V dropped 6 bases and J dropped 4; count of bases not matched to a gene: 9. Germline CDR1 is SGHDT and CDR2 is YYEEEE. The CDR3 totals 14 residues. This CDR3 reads CASTPPDRVYEQYF. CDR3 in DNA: TGTGCCAGCACCCCCCCGGACAGGGTATACGAGCAGTACTTC.

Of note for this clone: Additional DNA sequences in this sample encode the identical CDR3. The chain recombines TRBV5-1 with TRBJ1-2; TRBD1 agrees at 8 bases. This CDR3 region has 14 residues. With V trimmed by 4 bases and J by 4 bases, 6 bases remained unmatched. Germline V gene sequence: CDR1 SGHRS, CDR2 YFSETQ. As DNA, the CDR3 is TGCGCCAGCAGCCTTGGACAGGGCAGCTATGGCTACACCTTC. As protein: CASSLGQGSYGYTF. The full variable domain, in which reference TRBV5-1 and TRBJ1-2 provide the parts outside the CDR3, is KAGVTQTPRYLIKTRGQQVTLSCSPISGHRSVSWYQQTPGQGLQFLFEYFSETQRNKGNFPGRFSGRQFSNSRSEMNVSTLELGDSALYLCASSLGQGSYGYTFGSGTRLTVV.

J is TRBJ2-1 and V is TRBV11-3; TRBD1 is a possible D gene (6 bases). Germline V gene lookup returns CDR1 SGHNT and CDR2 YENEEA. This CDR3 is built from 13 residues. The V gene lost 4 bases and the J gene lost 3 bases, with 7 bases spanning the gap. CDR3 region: CASSSQGYNEQFF. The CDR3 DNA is TGTGCCAGCAGCTCACAGGGCTACAATGAGCAGTTCTTC.